The 18 T cell receptor beta chains given below trace back to one sample, sequenced in a study of spatial heterogeneity in lung cancer. MiXCR, run by TCRdb on the 5' RACE reads, gives a single entry per CDR3 protein. Of around 100,000 distinct CDR3 sequences listed, under 14% were seen once; the top ten hold 20% to 25%. The sample's time point: blood at routine non-recurrence follow-up after resection. The input for sequencing was PBMCs, taken at follow-up. The receptors come from a female donor with early-stage non-small cell lung cancer.

The V call is TRBV24-1, the J call TRBJ1-2; 9 bases line up with TRBD1. The CDR3 loop spans 17 amino acids. Germline values: CDR1 KGHDR, CDR2 SFDVKD. V shed 3 bases and J 6 bases; nucleotides not matched to a gene: 13. The CDR3 bases are TGTGCCACCAGTGATGGTAGGACAGGGGTCTTTTTAGATGGCTACACCTTC. It is translated as CATSDGRTGVFLDGYTF.

This chain uses TRBV7-2 with TRBJ2-7, with 10 bases identical to TRBD1. The CDR3 covers 16 residues. Germline CDR1 SGHTA, CDR2 FQGNSA. Trimming took 0 bases from V and 3 from J; bases not matched to a gene: 5. This CDR3 reads CASSLARTGGLYEQYF. The DNA for the CDR3 is TGTGCCAGCAGCTTAGCCCGGACAGGGGGACTCTACGAGCAGTACTTC.

The chain couples TRBV6-6 to TRBJ2-7, with 7 nucleotides matching TRBD1. This CDR3 has 15 residues. The germline gives CDR1 MNHNY, CDR2 SVGAGI (reference sequence). Losses at the gene ends were 0 bases for V and 1 base for J; bases not matched to a gene: 3. The CDR3 loop reads CASSYSSGQSYEQYF. CDR3 sequence (DNA): TGTGCCAGCAGTTACTCATCGGGACAGTCCTACGAGCAGTACTTC.

This clonotype has a count of ten or more. The chain carries TRBV28 and TRBJ1-1; D gene uncertain. Germline V gene lookup returns CDR1 MDHEN and CDR2 SYDVKM. Trimming cost V 2 bases and J 10 bases, with 14 bases left between them. CDR3 length equals 13 residues. This CDR3 reads CASSLNPFKGAFF. CDR3 nucleotide sequence: TGTGCCAGCAGTTTAAATCCGTTCAAGGGAGCTTTCTTT.

There are a few counts of this clonotype. The chain recombines TRBV28 with TRBJ2-7, with D perhaps matching TRBD1 (6 bases). V lost 6 bases, J lost 2 bases, and 17 bases lay in between. Germline V gene lookup returns CDR1 MDHEN and CDR2 SYDVKM. The CDR3 has 15 residues. The CDR3 loop reads CASSRVTGYPYEQYF. CDR3 coding DNA: TGTGCCAGCAGCCGCGTAACAGGGTATCCCTACGAGCAGTACTTC.

This clonotype showed up many times. The rearrangement uses TRBV7-9 and TRBJ1-5, with TRBD1 matching 7 bases. V shed 5 bases, J shed 2 bases, and the junction held 3 bases outside the gene matches. From germline, CDR1 is SEHNR and CDR2 FQNEAQ (reference sequence). CDR3 size: 14 residues. The CDR3 protein is CASSPGTGNQPQHF. As DNA, the CDR3 is TGTGCCAGCAGCCCTGGGACAGGCAATCAGCCCCAGCATTTT.

This clonotype has at least ten counts. V and J are TRBV11-2 and TRBJ2-1, with 9 bases matching TRBD2. Germline CDR1 is SGHAT and CDR2 is FQNNGV. The CDR3 is made up of 15 amino acids. V shed 4 bases and J 6 bases; nucleotides not matched to a gene: 7. CDR3 DNA: TGTGCCAGCAGCTCCCAGCGGGAGGCTCCCAATGAGCAGTTCTTC. It is translated as CASSSQREAPNEQFF.

There are a few counts of this clonotype. The chain has TRBV29-1 and TRBJ1-1; a possible D gene is TRBD1 (6 bases). Per germline, CDR1 SQVTM and CDR2 ANQGSEA. The CDR3 is made up of 15 amino acids. Trimming shortened V by 4 bases and J by 0 bases, and 15 bases separated the two germline ends. The CDR3 region is CSVVMDSLLNTEAFF. CDR3 nucleotides: TGCAGCGTTGTGATGGACAGTCTACTGAACACTGAAGCTTTCTTT. Filled out from reference TRBV29-1 and TRBJ1-1, the complete variable domain reads SAVISQKPSRDICQRGTSLTIQCQVDSQVTMMFWYRQQPGQSLTLIATANQGSEATYESGFVIDKFPISRPNLTFSTLTVSNMSPEDSSIYLCSVVMDSLLNTEAFFGQGTRLTVV.

This clonotype was counted only a few times. The V call is TRBV20-1, the J call TRBJ1-1; 10 bases align to TRBD1. CDR1 DFQATT and CDR2 SNEGSKA come from the germline V gene (reference sequence). This CDR3 region has 14 residues. V lost 3 bases to trimming and J lost 7 bases; unmatched junction nucleotides: 8. CDR3 region: CSARLGQGTVEAFF. The CDR3 DNA follows: TGCAGTGCTAGGTTGGGACAGGGGACGGTTGAAGCTTTCTTT.

Ten or more counts support this clonotype. DNA for the CDR3: TGTGCCAGCAGCTTGGTGCCAGGGGGCGATCAGCCCCAGCATTTT. It encodes CASSLVPGGDQPQHF. This chain links TRBV5-5 with TRBJ1-5, with 8 nucleotides matching TRBD1. The CDR3 runs to 15 residues. V trimming: 0 bases; J trimming: 5 bases; junction bases outside the gene matches: 4. Germline assignment: CDR1 SGHKS and CDR2 YYEKEE (reference sequence).

This clonotype has ten or more counts. The chain is built from TRBV12-3 or TRBV12-4 and TRBJ1-4, with D perhaps matching TRBD1 (5 bases). V lost 6 bases to trimming and J lost 6 bases, with 14 bases between them. The CDR3 consists of 14 residues. The chain's CDR3 is CASSLGAGDEKLFF. Written as DNA, the CDR3 is TGTGCCAGCAGCCTAGGGGCCGGGGATGAAAAACTGTTTTTT.

This clonotype was counted a few times. The chain recombines TRBV7-9 with TRBJ2-7, with 10 nucleotides matching TRBD1. The CDR3 extends over 17 amino acids. The J segment lost 3 bases and the V segment lost 5 bases, leaving 13 bases of the junction unmatched. CDR1 is SEHNR and CDR2 is FQNEAQ in the germline V gene (reference sequence). CDR3 loop: CASSPPGTGQGSYEQYV. As DNA, the CDR3 is TGTGCCAGCAGCCCCCCTGGAACGGGACAGGGGAGCTACGAGCAGTACGTC.

The genes are TRBV28 and TRBJ2-3, with D perhaps matching TRBD1 or TRBD2 (5 bases each). Deletions cut 5 bases from V and 0 bases from J, with 12 bases between. The CDR3 contains 15 residues. CDR1 and CDR2 from the germline V gene are MDHEN and SYDVKM. CDR3 residues: CASSTPRGSTDTQYF. The CDR3 nucleotides read TGTGCCAGCAGTACCCCGAGGGGAAGCACAGATACGCAGTATTTT.

This clonotype was picked up a small number of times. The J gene is TRBJ1-1, the V gene TRBV6-2 or TRBV6-3; no definite D call. The CDR3 contains 13 residues. The V end lost 2 bases, the J end lost 12 bases, and 16 bases lay between the germline ends. Germline assignment: CDR1 MNHEY and CDR2 SVGEGT. CDR3 sequence: CASSYRPHRATFF. CDR3 sequence (DNA): TGTGCCAGCAGTTACCGACCCCACCGGGCGACTTTCTTT.

Ten or more counts support this clonotype. The chain joins TRBV5-6 to TRBJ2-3, with D unclear. CDR3 length equals 12 residues. Trimming shortened V by 4 bases and J by 3 bases, and 6 bases separated the two germline ends. CDR1 and CDR2 (germline): SGHDT, YYEEEE. CDR3 bases: TGTGCCAGCAGCCCCGTGACAGATACGCAGTATTTT. Translated, it gives CASSPVTDTQYF.

The chain uses TRBV29-1 and TRBJ2-2; 14 bases match TRBD2. The CDR3 contains 14 residues. CDR1 and CDR2 (germline): SQVTM, ANQGSEA. The V gene end was trimmed by 6 bases and the J gene end by 4 bases; junction bases not matched to a gene: 1. As DNA, the CDR3 is TGCAGCGTCGGGACTAGCGGGGGCACCGGGGAGCTGTTTTTT. This encodes CSVGTSGGTGELFF.

In its sample, this clonotype was seen a few times. V gene TRBV20-1 combines with J gene TRBJ1-1, with no clear D. The germline V gene has CDR1 DFQATT and CDR2 SNEGSKA (reference sequence). Trimming took 7 bases from V and 6 from J, leaving 18 bases between them. The CDR3 is 13 residues long. CDR3: CSVGPQADPEAFF. The CDR3 DNA follows: TGCAGTGTGGGCCCCCAGGCAGACCCTGAAGCTTTCTTT.

V is TRBV20-1 and J is TRBJ2-4; possibly TRBD2 for D (6 bases). Germline V gene sequence: CDR1 DFQATT, CDR2 SNEGSKA (reference sequence). V dropped 5 bases and J dropped 0 bases, with 11 bases sitting between them. This CDR3 is built from 14 residues. The CDR3 DNA reads as TGCAGTGCTGGCGGGGTGGTAGCCAAAAACATTCAGTACTTC. It is translated as CSAGGVVAKNIQYF.